This is a list of T cell receptor beta chains from one sample in a study of OX40 agonist ivuxolimab in advanced cancers. TCRdb keeps only in-frame clones here, not all; method: immunoSEQ multiplex PCR. The table lists 40,000 or so clones, 82% of them singletons, with about 7.6% in the top ten. Sequencing used CD4+ or CD8+ T cells sorted from blood, obtained in a trial of the OX40 agonist ivuxolimab. Source of these receptors: an adult with an advanced solid tumor such as melanoma, head and neck, liver or kidney cancer. The CDR3 runs from the conserved cysteine through the conserved F or W. The order of the fields is D gene, clone size, V gene, J gene, CDR3 DNA, CDR3 protein. D genes are given only for firm matches. Expanded clones are given a class, and other clones once, few, many or no size at all.

TRBD1,NA,TRBV5-1,TRBJ2-1,TGCGCCAGCAGCTTCGGACAGGGGGCGTACAATGAGCAGTTCTTC,CASSFGQGAYNEQFF
NA,NA,TRBV7-2,TRBJ2-1,TGTGCCAGCAGCAAACCTGGACTCCACAATGAGCAGTTCTTC,CASSKPGLHNEQFF
NA,NA,TRBV18,TRBJ2-3,TGTGCCAGCTCCCAGGGCGTGGGTGGTAGCGCAGATACGCAGTATTTT,CASSQGVGGSADTQYF
NA,once,TRBV2,TRBJ1-1,TGCGCCAGCAGCCAGTTCCCAGGGTACACTGAAGCTTTCTTT,CASSQFPGYTEAFF
NA,once,TRBV19,TRBJ1-1,TGTGCCAGTAGTATCAGGGGTAGTTTTTCAGGGGACATTGAAGCTTTCTTT,CASSIRGSFSGDIEAFF
NA,NA,TRBV4-3,TRBJ2-1,TGCGCCAGCAGCCAAGGCGGTAGCTCCTACAATGAGCAGTTCTTC,CASSQGGSSYNEQFF
NA,NA,TRBV6-5,TRBJ1-1,TGTGCCACCAGGACCCTGAACACTGAAGCTTTCTTT,CATRTLNTEAFF
TRBD2,few,TRBV29-1,TRBJ2-2,TGCAGCGTTGAAGATCGAGCGGGAGGCACCACCGGGGAGCTGTTTTTT,CSVEDRAGGTTGELFF
NA,NA,TRBV30,TRBJ1-2,TGTGCCTGGAGTGTACTCCACGGCTACACCTTC,CAWSVLHGYTF
NA,NA,TRBV14,TRBJ2-2,TGTGCCAGCAGTTTCGACATATCGAACACCGGGGAGCTGTTTTTT,CASSFDISNTGELFF
NA,NA,TRBV30,TRBJ2-7,TGTGCCTGGAGTGTAGCTAGAGATGTCGAGCAGTACTTC,CAWSVARDVEQYF
NA,NA,TRBV6-5,TRBJ2-5,TGTGCCAGCAGTTACATAGTGGGCTCACAAGAGACCCAGTACTTC,CASSYIVGSQETQYF
NA,NA,TRBV15,TRBJ1-2,TGTGCCACCAGCAGGCCTCAGACGCGCCCCTATGGCTACACCTTC,CATSRPQTRPYGYTF
NA,NA,TRBV6-5,TRBJ2-5,TGTGCCAGGGTAGTGTTAGGCCAAGAGACCCAGTACTTC,CARVVLGQETQYF
NA,NA,TRBV5-4,TRBJ2-1,TGTGCCAGCAGCTTCCAGACCGGTGGCAGGCATGAGCAGTTCTTC,CASSFQTGGRHEQFF
TRBD2,NA,TRBV27,TRBJ2-7,TGTGCCAGCAGTTCTACCCCTAGCGGGACCTCCTACGAGCAGTACTTC,CASSSTPSGTSYEQYF
NA,once,TRBV4-3,TRBJ1-3,TGCGCCAGCAGCCAAGGACAGGCCGGAGAGGGGTCTGGAAACACCATATATTTT,CASSQGQAGEGSGNTIYF
NA,NA,TRBV7-8,TRBJ2-7,TGTGCCAGCAGCCCCAAGACCTACGAGCAGTACTTC,CASSPKTYEQYF
TRBD2,NA,TRBV6-6,TRBJ2-1,TGTGCCAGCGGGGCTAGCGGGGGGATCTACAATGAGCAGTTCTTC,CASGASGGIYNEQFF
TRBD2,NA,TRBV14,TRBJ2-7,TGTGCCAGCAGCCATTATACTAGCGGGAGGGACGAGCAGTACTTC,CASSHYTSGRDEQYF
NA,NA,TRBV7-9,TRBJ1-1,TGTGCCAGCAGCTGGGATGGGGACACTGAAGCTTTCTTT,CASSWDGDTEAFF
NA,NA,TRBV18,TRBJ2-3,TGTGCCAGCTCACCAGTGGATACGCAGTATTTT,CASSPVDTQYF
NA,NA,TRBV7-2,TRBJ1-3,TGTGCCAGCAGCCACCTACAAGGAAGGAACACCATATATTTT,CASSHLQGRNTIYF
TRBD1,NA,TRBV5-4,TRBJ2-2,TGTGCCAGCAGCTTTGGGACAGGGAACACCGGGGAGCTGTTTTTT,CASSFGTGNTGELFF
NA,few,TRBV30,TRBJ2-7,TGTGCCCATGGGACGCTCACCTACGAGCAGTACTTC,CAHGTLTYEQYF
NA,NA,TRBV19,TRBJ2-7,TGTGCCAGTTCAATCGGCCTAGCAAACTACGAGCAGTACTTC,CASSIGLANYEQYF
NA,NA,TRBV18,TRBJ1-1,TGTGCCAGCTCCCAGAACGTGAGGGGGAACACTGAAGCTTTCTTT,CASSQNVRGNTEAFF
NA,NA,TRBV10-1,TRBJ2-3,TGCGCCAGCAGTGACTCCACAGATACGCAGTATTTT,CASSDSTDTQYF
NA,NA,TRBV29-1,TRBJ1-1,TGCAGCGTTGAAGAAATCAGGAACACTGAAGCTTTCTTT,CSVEEIRNTEAFF
TRBD2,NA,TRBV19,TRBJ2-7,TGTGCCAGTAGTACCCTAGCGGGAGGGGTCAACGAGCAGTACTTC,CASSTLAGGVNEQYF